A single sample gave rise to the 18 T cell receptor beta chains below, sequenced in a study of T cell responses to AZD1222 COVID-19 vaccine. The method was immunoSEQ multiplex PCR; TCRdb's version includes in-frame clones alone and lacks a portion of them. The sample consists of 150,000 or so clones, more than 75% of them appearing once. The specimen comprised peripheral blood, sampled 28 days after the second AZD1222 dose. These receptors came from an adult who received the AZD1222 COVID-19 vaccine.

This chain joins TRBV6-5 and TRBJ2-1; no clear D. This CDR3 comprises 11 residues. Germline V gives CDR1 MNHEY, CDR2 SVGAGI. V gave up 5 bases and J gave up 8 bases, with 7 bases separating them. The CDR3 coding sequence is TGTGCCAGCAGTCATGGGTATGAGCAGTTCTTC. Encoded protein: CASSHGYEQFF.

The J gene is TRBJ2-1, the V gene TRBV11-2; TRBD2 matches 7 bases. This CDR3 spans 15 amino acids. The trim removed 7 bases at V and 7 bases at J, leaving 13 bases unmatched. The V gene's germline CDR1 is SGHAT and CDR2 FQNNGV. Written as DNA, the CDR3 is TGTGCCAGCAATAAGGTGGGGCAGGGAGGGAATGAGCAGTTCTTC. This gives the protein CASNKVGQGGNEQFF. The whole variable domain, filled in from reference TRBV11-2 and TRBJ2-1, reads EAGVAQSPRYKIIEKRQSVAFWCNPISGHATLYWYQQILGQGPKLLIQFQNNGVVDDSQLPKDRFSAERLKGVDSTLKIQPAKLEDSAVYLCASNKVGQGGNEQFFGPGTRLTVL.

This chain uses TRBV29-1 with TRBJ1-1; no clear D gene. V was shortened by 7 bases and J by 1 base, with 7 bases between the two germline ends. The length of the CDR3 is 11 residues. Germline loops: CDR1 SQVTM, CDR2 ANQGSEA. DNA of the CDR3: TGCAGCGGGAGGAGGAACACTGAAGCTTTCTTT. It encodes CSGRRNTEAFF.

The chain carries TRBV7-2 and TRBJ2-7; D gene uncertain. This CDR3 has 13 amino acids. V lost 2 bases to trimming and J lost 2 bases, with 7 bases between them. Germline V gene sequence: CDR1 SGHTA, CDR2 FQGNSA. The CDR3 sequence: CASSLTITYEQYF. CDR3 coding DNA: TGTGCCAGCAGCTTAACTATCACCTACGAGCAGTACTTC.

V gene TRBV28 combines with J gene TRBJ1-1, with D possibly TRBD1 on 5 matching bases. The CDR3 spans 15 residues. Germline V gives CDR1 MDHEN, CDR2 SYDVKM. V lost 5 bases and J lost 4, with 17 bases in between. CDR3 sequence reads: CASSTRTPTPTEAFF. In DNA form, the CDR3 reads TGTGCCAGCAGTACCCGGACACCCACCCCCACTGAAGCTTTCTTT.

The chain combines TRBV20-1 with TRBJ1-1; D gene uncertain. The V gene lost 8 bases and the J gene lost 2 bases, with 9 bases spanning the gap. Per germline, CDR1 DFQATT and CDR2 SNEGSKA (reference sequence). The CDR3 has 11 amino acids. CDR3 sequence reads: CSSIKNTEAFF. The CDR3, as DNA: TGCAGTTCGATAAAAAACACTGAAGCTTTCTTT.

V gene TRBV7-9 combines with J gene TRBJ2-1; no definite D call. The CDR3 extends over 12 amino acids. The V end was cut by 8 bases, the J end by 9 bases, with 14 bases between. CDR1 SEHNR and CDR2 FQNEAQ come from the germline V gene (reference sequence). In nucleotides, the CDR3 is TGTGCCAGCTCCCCACTGGCAGTTGAGCAGTTCTTC. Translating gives CASSPLAVEQFF.

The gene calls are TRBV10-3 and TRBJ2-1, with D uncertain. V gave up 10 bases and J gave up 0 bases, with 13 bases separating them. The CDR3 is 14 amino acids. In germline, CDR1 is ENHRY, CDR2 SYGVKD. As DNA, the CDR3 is TGTGCCACCATGTGGGAAAGCTCCTACAATGAGCAGTTCTTC. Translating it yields CATMWESSYNEQFF.

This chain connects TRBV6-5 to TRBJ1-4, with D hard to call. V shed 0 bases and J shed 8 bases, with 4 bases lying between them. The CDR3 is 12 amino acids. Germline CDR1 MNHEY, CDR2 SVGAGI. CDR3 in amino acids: CASSYSGEKLFF. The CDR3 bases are TGTGCCAGCAGTTACTCGGGGGAAAAACTGTTTTTT.

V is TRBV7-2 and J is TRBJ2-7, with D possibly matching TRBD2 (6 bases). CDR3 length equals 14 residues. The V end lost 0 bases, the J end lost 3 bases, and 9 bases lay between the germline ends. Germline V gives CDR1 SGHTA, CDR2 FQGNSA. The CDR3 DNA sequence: TGTGCCAGCAGCTTAGCGTGGGGGGACTACGAGCAGTACTTC. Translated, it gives CASSLAWGDYEQYF.

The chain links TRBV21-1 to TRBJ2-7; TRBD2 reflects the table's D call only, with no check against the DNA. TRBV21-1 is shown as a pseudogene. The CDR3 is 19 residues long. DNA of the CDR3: TGTGCCAGCAGCAAATGGACTGGACCTTCACGGAAGAGCTCCTACGAGCAGTACTTC. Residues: CASSKWTGPSRKSSYEQYF.

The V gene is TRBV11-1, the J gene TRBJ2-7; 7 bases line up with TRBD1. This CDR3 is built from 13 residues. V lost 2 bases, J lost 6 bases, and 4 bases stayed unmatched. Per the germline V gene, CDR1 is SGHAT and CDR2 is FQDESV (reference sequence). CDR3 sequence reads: CASSLRGRSEQYF. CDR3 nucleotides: TGTGCCAGCAGCTTAAGGGGGCGGAGCGAGCAGTACTTC.

The CDR3 bases are TGTGCCAGCCGCACTAGGGACAGGTCCTACTATGGCTACACCTTC. This encodes CASRTRDRSYYGYTF. The gene calls are TRBV21-1 and TRBJ1-2; the D call in the table, TRBD1, was not verified against the DNA. TRBV21-1 is assigned pseudogene status. The CDR3 has 15 residues.

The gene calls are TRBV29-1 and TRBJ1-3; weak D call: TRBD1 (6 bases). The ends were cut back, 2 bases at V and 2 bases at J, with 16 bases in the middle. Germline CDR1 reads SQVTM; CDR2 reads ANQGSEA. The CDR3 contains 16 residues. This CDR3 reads CSVELERSGAGNTIYF. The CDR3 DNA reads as TGCAGCGTTGAATTAGAGAGATCAGGGGCTGGAAACACCATATATTTT.

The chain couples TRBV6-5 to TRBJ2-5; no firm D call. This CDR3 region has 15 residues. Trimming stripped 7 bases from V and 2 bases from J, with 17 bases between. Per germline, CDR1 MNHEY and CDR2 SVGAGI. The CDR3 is CASTSAPVRQETQYF. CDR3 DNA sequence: TGTGCCAGCACCTCGGCCCCGGTAAGGCAAGAGACCCAGTACTTC.

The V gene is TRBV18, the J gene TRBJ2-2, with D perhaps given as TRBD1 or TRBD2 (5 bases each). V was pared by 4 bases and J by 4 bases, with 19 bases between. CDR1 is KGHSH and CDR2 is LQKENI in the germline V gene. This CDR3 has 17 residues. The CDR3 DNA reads TGTGCCAGCTCACTATTCCGGGACGGCTCGAGCACCGGGGAGCTGTTTTTT. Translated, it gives CASSLFRDGSSTGELFF.

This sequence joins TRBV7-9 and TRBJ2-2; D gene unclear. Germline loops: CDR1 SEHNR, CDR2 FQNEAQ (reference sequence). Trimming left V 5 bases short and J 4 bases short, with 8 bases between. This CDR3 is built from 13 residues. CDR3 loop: CASSPQGTGELFF. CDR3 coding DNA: TGTGCCAGCAGCCCGCAAGGCACCGGGGAGCTGTTTTTT. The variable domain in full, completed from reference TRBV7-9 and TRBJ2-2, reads DTGVSQNPRHKITKRGQNVTFRCDPISEHNRLYWYRQTLGQGPEFLTYFQNEAQLEKSRLLSDRFSAERPKGSFSTLEIQRTEQGDSAMYLCASSPQGTGELFFGEGSRLTVL.

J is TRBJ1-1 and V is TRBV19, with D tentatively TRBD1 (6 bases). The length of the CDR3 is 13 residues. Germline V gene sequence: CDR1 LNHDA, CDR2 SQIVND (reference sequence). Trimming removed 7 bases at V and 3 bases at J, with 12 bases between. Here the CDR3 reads CASIKDSYTEAFF. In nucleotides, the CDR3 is TGTGCCAGTATTAAGGACAGCTACACTGAAGCTTTCTTT. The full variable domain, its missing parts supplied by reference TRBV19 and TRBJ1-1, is DGGITQSPKYLFRKEGQNVTLSCEQNLNHDAMYWYRQDPGQGLRLIYYSQIVNDFQKGDIAEGYSVSREKKESFPLTVTSAQKNPTAFYLCASIKDSYTEAFFGQGTRLTVV.